This TCR beta chain was identified during a study of T cell responses to AZD1222 COVID-19 vaccine. In the case of this clone: The antigen is not known.

Study results and limitations: Spike-specific TCR repertoires showed rising breadth and depth after two AZD1222 doses. Donors were mostly white British, more females; clonal diversity possibly underestimated.

Profiling relied on immunoSEQ multiplex PCR, and the TCRdb table lists in-frame clones only, not all of them. Of approximately 70,000 clones listed, around 81% are singletons. With 0 bases removed from V and 7 bases from J, the gap between germline ends came to 13 bases. The CDR3 has 15 residues. Germline V CDR1 and CDR2: MGHRA, YSYEKL. Sequenced material: peripheral blood, taken 28 days after the second AZD1222 dose. This clonotype originated in an adult who received the AZD1222 COVID-19 vaccine. The chain combines TRBV4-1 with TRBJ2-1; D is possibly TRBD2 (5 bases). CDR3 residues: CASSQDSGVRNEQFF. For the CDR3, the DNA is TGCGCCAGCAGCCAAGACAGCGGTGTTAGAAATGAGCAGTTCTTC.